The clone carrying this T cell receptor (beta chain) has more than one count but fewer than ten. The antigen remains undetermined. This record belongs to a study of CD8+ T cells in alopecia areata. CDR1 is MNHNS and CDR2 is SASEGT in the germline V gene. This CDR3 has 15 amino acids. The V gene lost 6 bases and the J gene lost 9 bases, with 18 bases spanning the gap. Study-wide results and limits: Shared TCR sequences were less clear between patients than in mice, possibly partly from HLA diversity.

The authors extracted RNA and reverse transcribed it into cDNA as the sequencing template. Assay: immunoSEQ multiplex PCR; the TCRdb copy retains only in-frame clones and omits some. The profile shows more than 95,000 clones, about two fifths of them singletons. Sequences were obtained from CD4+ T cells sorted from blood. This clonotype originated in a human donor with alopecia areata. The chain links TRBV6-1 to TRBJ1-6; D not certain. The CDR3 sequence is CASRNAAAASSPLHF. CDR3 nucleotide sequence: TGTGCCAGCAGAAACGCAGCGGCCGCCAGTTCACCCCTCCACTTT.